The entry below gives a single TCR beta chain sequence along with its context. These data belong to a study of blood T cell repertoires in COVID-19. Study-level information: COVID-19 samples from acute and convalescent phases originated in the United States, Italy and Spain.

CDR1 is SEHNR, CDR2 FQNEAQ, per germline (reference sequence). The CDR3 loop spans 15 amino acids. V trimming: 3 bases; J trimming: 2 bases; junction bases outside the gene matches: 3. Sequenced by immunoSEQ multiplex PCR; TCRdb stores in-frame clones only, minus some. The sample consists of fewer than 55,000 clones, roughly four fifths of them appearing once. Sequenced material: peripheral blood. The sequence derives from a woman aged 55-75 years with acute or convalescent COVID-19. V gene TRBV7-9 combines with J gene TRBJ2-3, with 9 bases aligning to TRBD1. DNA of the CDR3: TGTGCCAGCAGCTTCCGGGACAGGGTCACAGATACGCAGTATTTT. Its translation: CASSFRDRVTDTQYF.